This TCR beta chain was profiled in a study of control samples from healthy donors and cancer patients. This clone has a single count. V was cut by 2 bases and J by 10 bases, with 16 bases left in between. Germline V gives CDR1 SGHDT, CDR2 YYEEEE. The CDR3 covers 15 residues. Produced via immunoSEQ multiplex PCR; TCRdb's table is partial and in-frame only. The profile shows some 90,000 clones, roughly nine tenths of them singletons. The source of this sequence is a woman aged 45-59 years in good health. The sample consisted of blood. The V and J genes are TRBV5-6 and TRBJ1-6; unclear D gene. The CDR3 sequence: CASSFKDRRKSPLHF. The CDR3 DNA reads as TGTGCCAGCAGCTTCAAGGACCGGCGAAAGTCACCCCTCCACTTT.